This paragraph covers one T cell receptor (beta chain) sequence. The antigen is undetermined. The data belong to a study of T cell repertoires in cytomegalovirus infection. General observations from the study: Cumulative frequency (of public TCR beta family members) identified carriers of CMV plus the relevant HLA.

The CDR3 loop spans 16 amino acids. V was clipped by 6 bases and J by 2 bases, with 19 bases between them. Germline CDR1 and CDR2: MNHEY and SMNVEV (reference sequence). TCRdb used MiXCR to reprocess the reads, holding one entry per CDR3 protein. Of 750,000 to 900,000 distinct CDR3 sequences in the sample, under 35% were seen once. The chain recombines TRBV27 with TRBJ2-5; D might be TRBD1 (6 bases). Source: cultured CD8+ T cells from PBMCs, taken from culture after CMV antigen stimulation. This sequence originates from a human donor in good health (CMV status not recorded). Some clones in this sample may be carry-over from other donors' samples. The CDR3 region is CASSLSPGTPQETQYF. The CDR3 bases are TGTGCCAGCAGCCTCTCCCCCGGGACACCACAAGAGACCCAGTACTTC.